The T cell receptor beta chain described here comes from a study of T cells in localized non-small cell lung cancer (dated by TCRdb to the early 2020s). The study in broad terms: Comparing tumors with uninvolved tumor-adjacent lungs, the study looked at the T cell repertoires of a few hundred patients with early-stage NSCLC. All 220 or so NSCLC patients in the cohort were treatment-naive and had localized lung tumors that were resected. A mean age of around 69 years was recorded for the NSCLC patients, of whom some 130 were male and 90 to 110 were female. Beyond this particular receptor, the publication reports: Higher blood T cell density associated with longer overall survival, while higher adjacent-lung clonality associated with shorter survival. Because the study design was exploratory, TCR variables were selected using unadjusted p-values without false-discovery rate correction. A median of approximately 50 of the top 100 tumor clones turned up in the paired uninvolved adjacent lung, and roughly 30 of those clones also ranked among the top 100 of that same adjacent lung. Because multi-region sequencing of the tumors was not done, intratumor heterogeneity could not be ruled out. Uninvolved tumor-adjacent lung showed the highest T cell clonality, higher than tumor, which suggests more focused antigenic responses in the adjacent lung.

At diagnosis, peripheral blood, uninvolved tumor-adjacent lung and tumor were collected and were preserved as a mix of fresh-frozen and FFPE material. For TCR repertoire profiling, blood samples were analyzed as peripheral blood mononuclear cells. Regarding this clone: Its antigen specificity is not known. No much larger clonotype is one base removed from it; base qualities were not supplied.

The immunoSEQ Assay was used to sequence TCR beta CDR3 regions from DNA. The paper's processing steps were these. T cell density was computed as TCR beta template counts normalized to usable DNA estimated by amplifying housekeeping genes. The preseqR package was used to estimate richness by extrapolating to 400,000 templates for PBMC samples and to 120,000 templates for tissue samples. Clonality was taken to be one minus Pielou's evenness. To identify tissue-enriched TCRs, differential abundance testing was run on productive amino-acid clonotypes with a minimum total count of 5 and an alpha of 0.1. The Jaccard Index and the Morisita Overlap Index were used to measure how much the repertoires overlapped between compartments. GLIPH grouped TCR beta CDR3s together with public tetramer-defined viral CDR3s, and a viral motif had to include at least three viral sequences and also show V-gene enrichment. TCRdb stores this immuneACCESS table with in-frame sequences only. Part of the clones is absent; in the studies checked, under half of the shortfall reflects unresolved V genes, and no reason is known for the rest. V and J calls plus clone size are reproduced from that table; the DNA served to infer D and trimming. The sample table records 70,000 to 95,000 clones; approximately 91% of these occur just once. The ten largest clones represent 4.1% of the sample.

Sequencing was performed on PBMCs, taken before any cancer treatment. The receptor was isolated from a woman between 35 and 70 years old with stage II squamous cell lung carcinoma.

The bases are TGCGCCAGCAGTGAGTCCGGTAATTCTGAAGCTTTCTTT. The encoded protein is CASSESGNSEAFF. The chain is assembled from TRBV10-1 and TRBJ1-1, with no D gene named confidently. From a lookup of the germline V gene (reference sequence), CDR1 and CDR2 are WNHNN and SYGVQD. V lost 0 bases and J lost 6 bases; the stretch between them is 8 bases long. The cysteine opens and the phenylalanine closes a CDR3 of 13 amino acids. Solely the CDR3 DNA is kept, with 39 bases framed from the first base.